Listed below are T cell receptor beta chains from one sample, sequenced in a study of T cell responses to AZD1222 COVID-19 vaccine. Some clones are missing from TCRdb's copy, which holds only in-frame ones; the method was immunoSEQ multiplex PCR. The sample carries approximately 97,000 clones, roughly 84% recorded once. Sequenced material: peripheral blood, taken on day 0 of AZD1222 vaccination. The receptors were sampled from an adult in good health. The CDR3 runs from the conserved cysteine through the conserved F or W. A D gene is named only where the DNA matches it firmly. Size is stated for part of the rows, as once, few or many counts, or as a class when the clone is expanded.

J gene	V gene	clone size	D gene	CDR3 protein	CDR3 DNA
TRBJ1-2	TRBV6-5	NA	TRBD1	CASTLEGQGAGGYTF	TGTGCCAGCACCCTGGAGGGACAGGGGGCAGGTGGCTACACCTTC
TRBJ2-7	TRBV28	NA	NA	CASSSGGQESSYEQYF	TGTGCCAGCAGTTCGGGCGGCCAGGAGAGCTCCTACGAGCAGTACTTC
TRBJ2-5	TRBV28	few	NA	CASGTTGAGYLAQYF	TGTGCCAGCGGAACCACCGGGGCCGGGTATTTGGCCCAGTACTTC
TRBJ2-7	TRBV7-2	NA	NA	CASSLGRLAYEQYF	TGTGCCAGCAGCCTCGGGAGACTAGCCTACGAGCAGTACTTC
TRBJ2-5	TRBV11-3	NA	NA	CASSLDGGGGETQYF	TGTGCCAGCAGCTTAGATGGAGGGGGGGGAGAGACCCAGTACTTC
TRBJ2-1	TRBV15	NA	NA	CATSRAGGGDNEQFF	TGTGCCACCAGCAGAGCCGGGGGAGGAGATAATGAGCAGTTCTTC
TRBJ2-3	TRBV7-9	NA	TRBD2	CASSASSGGPRDTQYF	TGTGCCAGCAGCGCCTCTAGCGGGGGGCCAAGAGATACGCAGTATTTT
TRBJ2-5	TRBV4-3	NA	NA	CASSQVEGGFGETQYF	TGCGCCAGCAGCCAAGTGGAGGGGGGCTTTGGGGAGACCCAGTACTTC
TRBJ1-1	TRBV2	NA	NA	CASSERGITEAFF	TGTGCCAGCAGTGAAAGGGGGATCACTGAAGCTTTCTTT
TRBJ2-3	TRBV5-1	NA	TRBD2	CASRVTSGSHSTDTQYF	TGCGCCAGCAGAGTGACTAGCGGGTCACATTCCACAGATACGCAGTATTTT
TRBJ1-2	TRBV18	NA	NA	CASSPSADYGYTF	TGTGCCAGCTCACCGTCGGCGGACTATGGCTACACCTTC
TRBJ1-5	TRBV7-8	NA	TRBD1	CASSLYTGDNQPQHF	TGTGCCAGCAGCTTGTACACAGGGGACAATCAGCCCCAGCATTTT
TRBJ1-4	TRBV3-1/TRBV3-2	NA	NA	CASSQEGAGEKLFF	TGTGCCAGCAGCCAAGAGGGGGCGGGGGAAAAACTGTTTTTT
TRBJ2-3	TRBV7-3	NA	TRBD1	CASSERQGLTDTQYF	TGTGCCAGCAGCGAGAGACAGGGCCTCACAGATACGCAGTATTTT
TRBJ1-4	TRBV2	NA	TRBD1	CASRGAGGVKLFF	TGTGCCAGCAGGGGGGCAGGGGGCGTAAAACTGTTTTTT
TRBJ2-7	TRBV6-5	NA	TRBD2	CASSRGLAGSREQYF	TGTGCCAGCAGTCGGGGACTAGCGGGATCGCGAGAGCAGTACTTC
TRBJ2-7	TRBV27	NA	NA	CASSLISGPPYEQYF	TGTGCCAGCAGTTTAATCTCCGGGCCACCCTACGAGCAGTACTTC
TRBJ1-1	TRBV18	many	NA	CASSPFSTGNTEAFF	TGTGCCAGCTCACCCTTTTCGACGGGGAACACTGAAGCTTTCTTT
TRBJ1-3	TRBV19	few	NA	CASSSFGSGNTIYF	TGTGCCAGTTCGAGTTTCGGATCCGGAAACACCATATATTTT
TRBJ1-6	TRBV28	few	NA	CASSPDSRGSPLHF	TGTGCCAGCAGTCCGGACAGCCGGGGATCACCCCTCCACTTT
TRBJ1-1	TRBV5-1	NA	NA	CASSTNSGDYTEAFF	TGCGCCAGCAGCACAAACTCAGGGGACTACACTGAAGCTTTCTTT
TRBJ1-2	TRBV7-2	NA	NA	CASSPASMIFGYTF	TGTGCCAGCAGCCCCGCGTCGATGATCTTTGGCTACACCTTC
TRBJ2-1	TRBV15	NA	NA	CATSRESGTRVYNEQFF	TGTGCCACCAGCAGAGAAAGCGGTACGAGGGTATACAATGAGCAGTTCTTC
TRBJ1-1	TRBV19	NA	NA	CASSIPGQGNTEAFF	TGTGCCAGTAGTATACCGGGCCAGGGGAACACTGAAGCTTTCTTT
TRBJ2-5	TRBV7-8	NA	NA	CASSVRDTVQETQYF	TGTGCCAGCAGCGTACGAGACACGGTCCAAGAGACCCAGTACTTC
TRBJ1-1	TRBV5-1	NA	TRBD1	CASSPGTAGGTEAFF	TGCGCCAGCAGCCCGGGGACAGCGGGTGGCACTGAAGCTTTCTTT
TRBJ1-2	TRBV3-1/TRBV3-2	few	NA	CASSPYLTGTGYTF	TGTGCCAGCAGCCCGTACCTTACAGGGACGGGCTACACCTTC
TRBJ1-3	TRBV5-5	NA	NA	CASTSSGRDSGNTIYF	TGTGCCAGCACCTCGAGTGGCCGCGACTCTGGAAACACCATATATTTT
TRBJ1-2	TRBV6-1	NA	NA	CASSEPARGYTF	TGTGCCAGCAGTGAGCCAGCCAGGGGCTACACCTTC